This T cell receptor beta chain was captured in a study of beta chain features in type 1 diabetes. Germline CDR1 is LNHNV and CDR2 is YYDKDF (reference sequence). This CDR3 contains 16 residues. V was shortened by 5 bases and J by 10 bases, with 23 bases between the two germline ends. Sequenced material consisted of expressed TCRB transcripts (all of the isolated RNA was reverse transcribed). Clones were read by immunoSEQ multiplex PCR, and TCRdb kept only the in-frame ones, dropping some. This table has around 300,000 clones, 8% appearing once. The receptor was isolated from a woman aged 18-29 years in good health. The specimen sequenced was central memory CD4+ T cells from blood. The chain uses TRBV15 and TRBJ1-4, with a weak D call TRBD1 (5 bases). The CDR3 coding sequence is TGTGCCACCAGCTGGGACCCGGGTCCCCCTAAAGGAAAACTGTTTTTT. Its translation is CATSWDPGPPKGKLFF.